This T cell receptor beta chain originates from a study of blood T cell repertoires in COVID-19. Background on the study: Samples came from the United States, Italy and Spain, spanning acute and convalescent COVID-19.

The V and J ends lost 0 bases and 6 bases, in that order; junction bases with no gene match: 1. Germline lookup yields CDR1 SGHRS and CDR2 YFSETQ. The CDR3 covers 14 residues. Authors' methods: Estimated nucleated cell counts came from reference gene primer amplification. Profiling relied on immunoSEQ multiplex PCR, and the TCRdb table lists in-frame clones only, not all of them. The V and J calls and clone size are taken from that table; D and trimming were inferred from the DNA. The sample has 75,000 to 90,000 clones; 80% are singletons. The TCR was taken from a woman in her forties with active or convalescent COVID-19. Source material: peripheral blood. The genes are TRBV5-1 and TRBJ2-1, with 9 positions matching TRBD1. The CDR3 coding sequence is TGCGCCAGCAGCTTGGGACAGGGGGTCAATGAGCAGTTCTTC. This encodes CASSLGQGVNEQFF.